This record concerns one T cell receptor beta chain sequence. The antigen is not known. CD8+ and CD4+ T cells from blood underwent TCR beta sequencing. Negative isolation was used for CD8+ and CD4+ T cells and FACS enrichment for TEMRA cells. This record comes from a study of CD8 T cells in Susac syndrome. Study conclusions and caveats: TCR sequencing and HLA analysis covered a relatively small number of individuals.

The RNA, about 0.45 to 1 ug, was put through reverse transcription using random hexamers. Amplification of TCR beta CDR3 by immunoSEQ multiplex PCR spanned 54 Vbeta and 13 Jbeta. TCRdb re-derived calls from the immunoSEQ multiplex PCR reads in MiXCR, one entry per CDR3 protein. The sample records around 140,000 distinct CDR3 sequences, approximately 93% being singletons. Input material: CD4+ T cells from PBMCs. The TCR originated in a human donor in good health.

The CDR3 DNA reads as TGTGCCAGCTCACAGGGAGGTAGGACTGAAGCTTTCTTT. It codes for CASSQGGRTEAFF. J is TRBJ1-1 and V is TRBV18; no definite D call. Germline lookup yields CDR1 KGHSH and CDR2 LQKENI. With 4 bases removed from V and 5 bases from J, the gap between germline ends came to 11 bases. The CDR3 runs to 13 residues.